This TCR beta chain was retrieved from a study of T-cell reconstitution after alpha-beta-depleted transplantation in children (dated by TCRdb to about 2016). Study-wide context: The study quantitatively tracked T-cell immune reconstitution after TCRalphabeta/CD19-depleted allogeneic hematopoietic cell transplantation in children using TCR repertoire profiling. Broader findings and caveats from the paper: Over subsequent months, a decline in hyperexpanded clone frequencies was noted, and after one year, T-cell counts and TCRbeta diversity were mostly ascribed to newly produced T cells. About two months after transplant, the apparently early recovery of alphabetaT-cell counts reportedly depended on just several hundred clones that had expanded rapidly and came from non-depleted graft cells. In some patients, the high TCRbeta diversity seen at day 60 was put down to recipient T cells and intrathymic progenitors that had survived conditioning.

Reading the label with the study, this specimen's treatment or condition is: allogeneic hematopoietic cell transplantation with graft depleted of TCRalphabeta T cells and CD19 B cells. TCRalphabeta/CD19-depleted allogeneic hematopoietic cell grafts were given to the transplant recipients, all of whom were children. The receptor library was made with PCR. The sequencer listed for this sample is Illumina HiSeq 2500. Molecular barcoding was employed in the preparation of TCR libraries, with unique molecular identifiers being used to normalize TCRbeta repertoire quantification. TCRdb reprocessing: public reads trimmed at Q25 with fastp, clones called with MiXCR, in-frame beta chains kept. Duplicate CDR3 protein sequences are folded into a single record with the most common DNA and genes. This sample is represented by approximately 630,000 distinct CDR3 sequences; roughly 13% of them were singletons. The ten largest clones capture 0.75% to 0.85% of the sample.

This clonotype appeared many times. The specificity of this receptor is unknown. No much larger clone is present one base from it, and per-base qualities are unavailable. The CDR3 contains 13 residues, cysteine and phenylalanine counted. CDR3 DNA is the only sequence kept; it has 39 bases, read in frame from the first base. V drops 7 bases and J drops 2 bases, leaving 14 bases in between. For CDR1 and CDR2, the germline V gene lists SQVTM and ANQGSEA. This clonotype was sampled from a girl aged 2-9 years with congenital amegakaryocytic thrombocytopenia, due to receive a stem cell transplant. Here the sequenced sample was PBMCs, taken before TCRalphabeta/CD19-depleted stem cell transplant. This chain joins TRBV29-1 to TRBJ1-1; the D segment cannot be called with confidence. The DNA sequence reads TGCAGCGGTCTCCGGGCCGCAAACACTGAAGCTTTCTTT. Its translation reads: CSGLRAANTEAFF.